Each of the 13 T cell receptor beta chains below was sequenced from the same sample in a study of T cell changes during pregnancy in multiple sclerosis. This table comes from immunoSEQ multiplex PCR, and its TCRdb copy is limited to in-frame clones, with some not included. The repertoire holds some 90,000 clones, with roughly nine tenths as singletons. Sequencing used peripheral blood, obtained after pregnancy. These receptors all come from a female donor in good health, enrolled as a control in a pregnancy study.

CDR3 DNA: TGTGCCAGCAGACGCGAAGGCGGGAGATCACCCCTCCACTTT. As protein: CASRREGGRSPLHF. The chain employs TRBV27 and TRBJ1-6; D unresolved. Per germline, CDR1 MNHEY and CDR2 SMNVEV (reference sequence). The length of the CDR3 is 14 residues. Trimming cost V 6 bases and J 10 bases, with 16 bases left between them.

This clone was detected once. The gene calls are TRBV9 and TRBJ2-7, with 10 positions matching TRBD2. Trimming took 3 bases from V and 3 from J; bases not matched to a gene: 0. This CDR3 comprises 13 residues. The V gene's germline CDR1 is SGDLS and CDR2 YYNGEE. This CDR3 is CASSASGGYEQYF. Written as DNA, the CDR3 is TGTGCCAGCAGCGCTAGCGGGGGCTACGAGCAGTACTTC.

The V and J genes are TRBV4-2 and TRBJ2-5; 7 bases fit TRBD2. The CDR3 is made up of 15 amino acids. V lost 3 bases, J lost 6 bases, and 10 bases stayed unmatched. Germline-derived CDR1 and CDR2 are LGHNA and YNFKEQ. The CDR3 DNA reads as TGTGCCAGCAGCCAGACGACGACTAGCCAGAAGACCCAGTACTTC. It yields the protein CASSQTTTSQKTQYF.

V is TRBV27 and J is TRBJ2-3; weak D call: TRBD2 (8 bases). Germline V CDR1 and CDR2: MNHEY, SMNVEV (reference sequence). There are 17 residues in the CDR3. Trimming shortened V by 6 bases and J by 0 bases, and 19 bases separated the two germline ends. The CDR3 loop is CASRGGHGGVSTDTQYF. Here the CDR3 DNA reads TGTGCCAGCAGAGGGGGCCACGGGGGGGTCAGCACAGATACGCAGTATTTT.

This clone was detected once. The gene calls are TRBV7-9 and TRBJ2-5; 11 nucleotides agree with TRBD2. The V gene's germline CDR1 is SEHNR and CDR2 FQNEAQ (reference sequence). The CDR3 extends over 17 amino acids. The trim removed 1 base at V and 1 base at J, leaving 5 bases unmatched. This CDR3 is CASSLGTLAGAQETQYF. CDR3 sequence (DNA): TGTGCCAGCAGCTTAGGGACACTAGCGGGGGCCCAAGAGACCCAGTACTTC.

The chain uses TRBV4-1 and TRBJ1-1; no definite D call. Trimming stripped 4 bases from V and 6 bases from J, with 18 bases between. CDR3 length: 15 residues. From germline, CDR1 is MGHRA and CDR2 YSYEKL. CDR3 nucleotides: TGCGCCAGCAGCCCCCCGATGGTCCCAGGCCCTGAAGCTTTCTTT. Translated: CASSPPMVPGPEAFF.

This clone was observed a handful of times. The rearrangement uses TRBV14 and TRBJ2-7; D is unclear. The V end lost 5 bases, the J end lost 4 bases, and 12 bases lay between the germline ends. Looked up from germline, CDR1 is SGHDN and CDR2 is FVKESK. This CDR3 has 13 amino acids. The CDR3 bases are TGTGCCAGCAGCTACAGCTCCACGTACGAGCAGTACTTC. This gives the protein CASSYSSTYEQYF.

The rearrangement links TRBV6-6 to TRBJ1-5, with 12 positions matching TRBD1. This CDR3 has 14 amino acids. After removal of 6 bases from V and 7 bases from J, the junction contained 4 bases not matched to a gene. CDR1 and CDR2 from the germline V gene are MNHNY and SVGAGI (reference sequence). The CDR3, as DNA: TGTGCCAGCAGGGGACAGGGGGCCGCCCAGCCCCAGCATTTT. Its translation: CASRGQGAAQPQHF.

This clone has just a few counts. A junction end diverges from the germline sequence, so it may reflect a read error. The chain combines TRBV7-7 with TRBJ2-2, with D perhaps TRBD1 (6 bases). CDR1 is SSHAT, CDR2 FNYEAQ, per germline (reference sequence). CDR3 size: 14 residues. The CDR3 bases are TGTGCTAGCAGCCGCTCACAGGGCGGCGGGGAGCTGTTTTTT. Translated, it gives CASSRSQGGGELFF.

This sequence joins TRBV6-4 and TRBJ2-1, with 11 positions matching TRBD2. This CDR3 has 15 residues. V trimming: 6 bases; J trimming: 5 bases; junction bases outside the gene matches: 6. Germline CDR1 is MRHNA and CDR2 is SNTAGT. This CDR3 reads CASRGGTSGNNEQFF. CDR3 DNA sequence: TGTGCCAGCAGAGGAGGGACTAGCGGAAACAATGAGCAGTTCTTC.

The J gene is TRBJ1-3, the V gene TRBV7-9; TRBD1 matches 8 bases. This CDR3 spans 16 amino acids. Per the germline V gene, CDR1 is SEHNR and CDR2 is FQNEAQ (reference sequence). The ends lost 7 bases at V and 0 bases at J; junction bases unmatched: 8. CDR3 protein: CASITTGVSSGNTIYF. The CDR3 bases are TGTGCCAGCATAACGACAGGGGTGTCCTCTGGAAACACCATATATTTT.

This clone has only one observation. The CDR3 DNA is TGTGCCTGGACCGTACGGGGGTTTAATAATTCACCCCTCCACTTT. This gives the protein CAWTVRGFNNSPLHF. The chain uses TRBV30 and TRBJ1-6; tentative D call: TRBD1 (5 bases). V gave up 4 bases and J gave up 5 bases, with 15 bases separating them. The CDR3 loop spans 15 amino acids. Looked up from germline, CDR1 is GTSNPN and CDR2 is SVGIG (reference sequence).

The chain links TRBV4-1 to TRBJ2-1, with D tentatively TRBD1 (6 bases). The germline V gene encodes CDR1 MGHRA and CDR2 YSYEKL. Between the trimmed V and J ends, which lost 1 base and 8 bases, there was a span of 18 bases. The CDR3 extends over 16 amino acids. The CDR3 DNA reads as TGCGCCAGCAGCCAAGGTGCACTGGGGGCGGGCGATGAGCAGTTCTTC. Translated, it gives CASSQGALGAGDEQFF.